The clone carrying this TCR beta chain was counted once. Antigen: not known. Germline loops: CDR1 KGHSH, CDR2 LQKENI. Trimming removed 0 bases from V and 2 bases from J, with 13 bases in between. This CDR3 has 16 residues. This specimen comes from a study of Ad26.COV2.S vaccination and SARS-CoV-2 variants. Overall study: Within the COV1001 Ad26.COV2.S trial arm, the donor was enrolled. Intramuscularly, Ad26.COV2.S was given either once or twice, 56 days apart. Notes on the study in general: Among vaccine recipients, spike-specific TCR breadth exceeded that of placebo recipients.

Described treatment: around 19 received Ad26.COV2.S at low or high dose, single or two shots; 5 received placebo; per-sample allocation not given. Vaccine and placebo recipients were sampled on day 63 after the first injection. Profiling relied on immunoSEQ multiplex PCR, and the TCRdb table lists in-frame clones only, not all of them. The table includes around 300,000 clones, approximately 90% detected once. The gene calls are TRBV18 and TRBJ2-5; no definite D call. This receptor was identified in a person aged 18-65 years who received the Ad26.COV2.S COVID-19 vaccine or a placebo. Sample: peripheral blood, taken in a trial of Ad26.COV2.S vaccine versus placebo. Written as DNA, the CDR3 is TGTGCCAGCTCACCACCCTCTTCCGGGTGGCAAGAGACCCAGTACTTC. This gives the protein CASSPPSSGWQETQYF.